This T cell receptor (beta chain) stems from a study of T cells in Graves' hyperthyroidism and ophthalmopathy. Trimming cost V 5 bases and J 4 bases, with 14 bases left between them. Germline assignment: CDR1 LNHDA and CDR2 SQIVND (reference sequence). The CDR3 is made up of 14 amino acids. This clonotype was observed a few times. Its antigen is unknown. Amplification of TCR beta CDR3 regions used RNA as the template. TCR CDR3 regions were first amplified by RT-PCR with HTBI primers. TCRdb re-derived calls from the multiplex PCR reads in MiXCR, one entry per CDR3 protein. Of hundreds of thousands of distinct CDR3 sequences listed, 40% to 55% are singletons. Regarding the study as a whole: A model of 13 V-J features distinguished ophthalmopathy from stable hyperthyroidism. Most expanded thyroid clonotypes above 0.001 recurred in blood.

Patients having uncontrolled infection, another autoimmune disease, pregnancy or lactation were not included. The clonotype comes from an adult man with Graves' disease, either hyperthyroidism or ophthalmopathy (not recorded which). The sequenced material came from peripheral blood or thyroid tissue (not recorded which). The rearrangement joins TRBV19 to TRBJ1-1; D possibly corresponds to TRBD1 (5 bases). CDR3 protein: CASSVSQVPTEAFF. The CDR3 nucleotides read TGTGCCAGTAGTGTCTCACAGGTACCCACTGAAGCTTTCTTT.